The 31 T cell receptor beta chains below were found in one sample sequenced in a study of beta chain features in type 1 diabetes. Whole-study findings and limits: Type 1 diabetes patients showed a moderate but significant shortening of TCRB CDR3s in all four CD4+ subsets.

Expressed TCRB transcripts got sequenced, as all isolated RNA was reverse transcribed. Libraries were prepared by immunoSEQ multiplex PCR; TCRdb keeps only in-frame clonotypes and omits some of them. The sample contains approximately 170,000 clones, about 8% of which appear only once. The antigens these receptors bind are not known. The sequenced sample consisted of central memory CD4+ T cells from blood. The receptors shown here come from a middle-aged woman with type 1 diabetes.

This clone has more than one count but fewer than ten. The chain is built from TRBV6-5 and TRBJ1-5; D is possibly TRBD1 (5 bases). V was cut by 5 bases and J by 7 bases, with 15 bases left in between. Germline lookup yields CDR1 MNHEY and CDR2 SVGAGI. The CDR3 sequence is 14 residues long. The CDR3 nucleotides are TGTGCCAGCAGTCCCCAGGCGGGGCAGCAGCCCCAGCATTTT. Its translation: CASSPQAGQQPQHF.

The chain links TRBV5-1 to TRBJ2-6; the D gene is possibly TRBD2 (6 bases). V was clipped by 2 bases and J by 0 bases, with 12 bases between them. Germline values: CDR1 SGHRS, CDR2 YFSETQ. The CDR3 has 17 residues. The CDR3 protein is CASSFNPGLSGANVLTF. CDR3 DNA: TGCGCCAGCAGCTTCAACCCGGGACTCTCTGGGGCCAACGTCCTGACTTTC.

This clone showed up just a few times. The chain recombines TRBV14 with TRBJ2-7; D perhaps matches TRBD2 (5 bases). Germline assignment: CDR1 SGHDN and CDR2 FVKESK. V gave up 5 bases and J gave up 10 bases, with 15 bases separating them. The CDR3 extends over 12 amino acids. In nucleotides, the CDR3 is TGTGCCAGCAGCGCTGGACTTCTTAATCAGTACTTC. It specifies CASSAGLLNQYF.

The chain uses TRBV6-5 and TRBJ2-5; TRBD2 matches 14 bases. Looked up from germline, CDR1 is MNHEY and CDR2 is SVGAGI. The trim removed 2 bases at V and 5 bases at J, leaving 4 bases unmatched. The CDR3 contains 16 residues. The CDR3 protein is CASSYGTSGGSETQYF. The CDR3 DNA reads as TGTGCCAGCAGTTACGGGACTAGCGGGGGCTCCGAGACCCAGTACTTC.

The chain uses TRBV15 and TRBJ1-5; the match to TRBD1 covers 9 bases. The V gene end was trimmed by 5 bases and the J gene end by 6 bases; junction bases not matched to a gene: 5. CDR3 length: 14 residues. Germline CDR1 is LNHNV and CDR2 is YYDKDF (reference sequence). The CDR3 reads CATSYDRGIQPQHF. In DNA form, the CDR3 reads TGTGCCACCAGCTATGACAGGGGGATTCAGCCCCAGCATTTT.

This clone was seen a handful of times. V gene TRBV5-4 combines with J gene TRBJ1-2; weak D call: TRBD1 (5 bases). This CDR3 comprises 13 residues. Germline V gives CDR1 SGHNT, CDR2 YYREEE (reference sequence). V gave up 4 bases and J gave up 11 bases, with 18 bases separating them. The CDR3 region has the DNA TGTGCCAGCAGCCTAGGGGCAGGAGGGGTGTACACCTTC. This translates into CASSLGAGGVYTF.

Comment on this clone: A read error may be the cause here, since a much bigger clone is one base away. The chain uses TRBV6-5 and TRBJ2-3, with D unclear. CDR1 is MNHEY, CDR2 SVGAGI, per germline. This CDR3 comprises 11 residues. Trimming removed 7 bases at V and 2 bases at J, with 4 bases between. The CDR3 loop is CASTITDTQYF. CDR3 coding DNA: TGTGCCAGCACTATCACAGATACGCAGTATTTT.

The CDR3 is CASLAQGATGANVLTF. The DNA for the CDR3 is TGTGCCAGCCTAGCACAGGGGGCTACTGGGGCCAACGTCCTGACTTTC. The chain employs TRBV28 and TRBJ2-6; TRBD1 aligns across 9 bases. The J segment lost 2 bases and the V segment lost 8 bases, leaving 7 bases of the junction unmatched. Germline CDR1 is MDHEN and CDR2 is SYDVKM. The CDR3 runs to 16 residues.

This clone came up a few times. The V and J genes are TRBV27 and TRBJ1-2; a weak D match, TRBD1 (6 bases). Trimming removed 4 bases at V and 0 bases at J, with 12 bases between. The CDR3 has 15 residues. Germline V lookup: CDR1 MNHEY, CDR2 SMNVEV (reference sequence). CDR3 DNA sequence: TGTGCCAGCAGTTCCACAGGGACCCCTAACTATGGCTACACCTTC. Its protein is CASSSTGTPNYGYTF.

The rearrangement joins TRBV5-1 to TRBJ2-7; TRBD1 matches at 8 bases. This CDR3 has 13 residues. Germline V gene sequence: CDR1 SGHRS, CDR2 YFSETQ. V trimming: 6 bases; J trimming: 7 bases; junction bases outside the gene matches: 9. CDR3 residues: CASNPTGVSEQYF. The CDR3 DNA is TGCGCCAGCAACCCGACAGGGGTGAGTGAGCAGTACTTC.

CDR3 in DNA: TGTGCCAGCAGCCAAGATACAGAAGAGGGAAAGACCCAGTACTTC. This translates into CASSQDTEEGKTQYF. J is TRBJ2-5 and V is TRBV5-5, with a tentative D call TRBD2 (5 bases). CDR1 and CDR2 (germline): SGHKS, YYEKEE (reference sequence). V lost 4 bases to trimming and J lost 6 bases, with 19 bases between them. The CDR3 runs to 15 residues.

This rearrangement joins TRBV29-1 to TRBJ2-2, with D unresolved. The CDR3 extends over 14 amino acids. Germline loops: CDR1 SQVTM, CDR2 ANQGSEA. V was pared by 5 bases and J by 1 base, with 11 bases between. CDR3 region: CSVSRPENTGELFF. The CDR3 nucleotides are TGCAGCGTTTCGCGGCCGGAGAACACCGGGGAGCTGTTTTTT.

This clone came up a few times. V and J are TRBV6-6 and TRBJ1-1; no firm D call. The ends were cut back, 7 bases at V and 1 base at J, with 10 bases in the middle. Germline V gene sequence: CDR1 MNHNY, CDR2 SVGAGI (reference sequence). This CDR3 is 13 amino acids long. In nucleotides, the CDR3 is TGTGCCAGCAATGAGCAGGCGAACACTGAAGCTTTCTTT. It encodes CASNEQANTEAFF.

This clone showed up just a few times. This rearrangement joins TRBV6-6 to TRBJ2-7; TRBD1 matches 9 bases. Trimming at V came to 6 bases and at J to 4 bases, leaving 7 bases not matched to a gene. Per the germline V gene, CDR1 is MNHNY and CDR2 is SVGAGI (reference sequence). The CDR3 loop spans 14 amino acids. CDR3 sequence (DNA): TGTGCCAGCAGAGGACAGGGGCCCACGTACGAGCAGTACTTC. Translating gives CASRGQGPTYEQYF.

Of note for this clone: The identical CDR3 is also encoded by other nucleotide sequences in the sample. The V gene is TRBV5-1, the J gene TRBJ1-1; D gene unclear. The CDR3 covers 14 residues. Germline CDR1 and CDR2: SGHRS and YFSETQ. Trimming pared 0 bases from V and 2 bases from J, leaving 8 bases between. CDR3 loop: CASSLGTDNTEAFF. The CDR3 coding sequence is TGCGCCAGCAGCTTGGGGACTGATAACACTGAAGCTTTCTTT.

In this sample, this clone turned up a few times. The CDR3 DNA reads TGTGCCAGCAGCCAAGGCTCGACAGGGTTGAGTTCACCCCTCCACTTT. Protein product: CASSQGSTGLSSPLHF. This chain links TRBV14 with TRBJ1-6; TRBD1 matches at 7 bases. The CDR3 runs 16 residues. Per germline, CDR1 SGHDN and CDR2 FVKESK. J was trimmed by 9 bases and V by 1 base; bases with no gene match: 9.

Only a few counts were recorded for this clone. V is TRBV29-1 and J is TRBJ2-2; 9 nucleotides agree with TRBD1. Germline CDR1 is SQVTM and CDR2 is ANQGSEA. The CDR3 sequence is 14 residues long. Unmatched junction bases numbered 10, after V lost 7 bases and J lost 7 bases. The CDR3 protein is CSGIHRGQHGELFF. In nucleotides, the CDR3 is TGCAGCGGTATTCACAGGGGGCAGCACGGGGAGCTGTTTTTT.

This clone was seen ten or more times. This chain joins TRBV29-1 and TRBJ2-1, with 10 bases aligning to TRBD2. Losses at the gene ends were 3 bases for V and 4 bases for J; bases not matched to a gene: 6. CDR1 and CDR2 from the germline V gene are SQVTM and ANQGSEA. There are 15 residues in the CDR3. This CDR3 reads CSVDLLAGSYNEQFF. The CDR3 DNA reads TGCAGCGTTGATTTACTAGCGGGGAGTTACAATGAGCAGTTCTTC.

This clone was detected a few times. V is TRBV4-1 and J is TRBJ2-1; 8 nucleotides match TRBD1. This CDR3 has 15 residues. Germline trimming cut 3 bases from V and 4 bases from J; bases unmatched to any gene: 5. The germline V gene encodes CDR1 MGHRA and CDR2 YSYEKL. The CDR3 nucleotides are TGCGCCAGCAGCCAGACAGGGGTGCCTTACAATGAGCAGTTCTTC. It codes for CASSQTGVPYNEQFF.

This sequence joins TRBV7-9 and TRBJ2-3, with a weak D call TRBD2 (6 bases). The CDR3 runs to 15 residues. V lost 5 bases and J lost 2, with 14 bases in between. Per germline, CDR1 SEHNR and CDR2 FQNEAQ (reference sequence). The CDR3 coding sequence is TGTGCCAGCAGCCCGGGTGGGGGGAACACAGATACGCAGTATTTT. Translation gives CASSPGGGNTDTQYF.

This clone was counted only a few times. This sequence joins TRBV30 and TRBJ2-5, with 12 nucleotides matching TRBD1. The V and J ends lost 0 bases and 4 bases, in that order; junction bases with no gene match: 12. This CDR3 has 18 amino acids. CDR1 is GTSNPN, CDR2 SVGIG, per germline (reference sequence). The CDR3 here is CAWSVLSPGQGAGETQYF. CDR3 nucleotides: TGTGCCTGGAGTGTACTTAGTCCGGGACAGGGGGCCGGAGAGACCCAGTACTTC. The full variable domain, in which reference TRBV30 and TRBJ2-5 provide the parts outside the CDR3, is SQTIHQWPATLVQPVGSPLSLECTVEGTSNPNLYWYRQAAGRGLQLLFYSVGIGQISSEVPQNLSASRPQDRQFILSSKKLLLSDSGFYLCAWSVLSPGQGAGETQYFGPGTRLLVL.

CDR3: CASSPLNFGANVLTF. The CDR3 DNA sequence: TGTGCCAGCAGTCCGTTAAATTTTGGGGCCAACGTCCTGACTTTC. The gene calls are TRBV28 and TRBJ2-6; D not resolved. The germline V gene encodes CDR1 MDHEN and CDR2 SYDVKM. V was pared by 5 bases and J by 3 bases, with 11 bases between. The length of the CDR3 is 15 residues.

This clone came up a few times. This chain connects TRBV5-4 to TRBJ2-5, with a possible D match to TRBD1 (6 bases). The CDR3 is 16 residues long. Germline V gene sequence: CDR1 SGHNT, CDR2 YYREEE (reference sequence). V gave up 0 bases and J gave up 2 bases, with 14 bases separating them. DNA for the CDR3: TGTGCCAGCAGCTTGGATGGGACATTTGTACAAGAGACCCAGTACTTC. Translated: CASSLDGTFVQETQYF.

A remark on this clone: The conserved phenylalanine or tryptophan is not found at the CDR3 terminus, so this likely reflects a read error. The J gene is TRBJ1-2, the V gene TRBV5-4; D perhaps matches TRBD1 (5 bases). The CDR3 spans 12 residues. V was pared by 0 bases and J by 5 bases, with 5 bases between. Germline V gene sequence: CDR1 SGHNT, CDR2 YYREEE (reference sequence). CDR3 nucleotides: TGTGCCAGCAGCTTGGAGGGGTATGGCTACACCTCC. This encodes CASSLEGYGYTS.

The table lists this clone with many counts. The J gene is TRBJ1-2, the V gene TRBV4-2; TRBD1 matches at 7 bases. This CDR3 comprises 16 residues. V was clipped by 0 bases and J by 3 bases; unmatched bases: 7. In germline, CDR1 is LGHNA, CDR2 YNFKEQ. CDR3 amino acids: CASSQEGRGQDYGYTF. The DNA for the CDR3 is TGTGCCAGCAGCCAAGAAGGTAGGGGGCAGGACTATGGCTACACCTTC.

Only a few counts were recorded for this clone. The chain carries TRBV6-1 and TRBJ2-5; the D gene is possibly TRBD2 (6 bases). CDR3 size: 13 residues. Germline values: CDR1 MNHNS, CDR2 SASEGT. V was clipped by 5 bases and J by 4 bases, with 11 bases between them. Here the CDR3 reads CASSQTSGETQYF. CDR3 sequence (DNA): TGTGCCAGCAGTCAGACTAGTGGAGAGACCCAGTACTTC.

This clone occurred a few times. The gene calls are TRBV7-2 and TRBJ2-7; 7 bases align to TRBD1. Germline V lookup: CDR1 SGHTA, CDR2 FQGNSA. The CDR3 is made up of 14 amino acids. J lost 2 bases, V lost 1 base, and 2 bases had no gene match. The CDR3 coding sequence is TGTGCCAGCAGCTTAGAACAGGGGACCTACGAGCAGTACTTC. It translates to CASSLEQGTYEQYF.

This clone was found a few times. V gene TRBV5-1 combines with J gene TRBJ1-4; 7 nucleotides line up with TRBD1. Trimming took 5 bases from V and 6 from J; bases not matched to a gene: 4. The CDR3 is 13 residues long. CDR1 and CDR2 (germline): SGHRS, YFSETQ. The CDR3 here is CASRIGTDEKLFF. CDR3 DNA: TGCGCCAGCAGGATAGGGACAGATGAAAAACTGTTTTTT. The full variable domain, completed using reference TRBV5-1 and TRBJ1-4, is KAGVTQTPRYLIKTRGQQVTLSCSPISGHRSVSWYQQTPGQGLQFLFEYFSETQRNKGNFPGRFSGRQFSNSRSEMNVSTLELGDSALYLCASRIGTDEKLFFGSGTQLSVL.

This clone was counted only a few times. The genes are TRBV19 and TRBJ1-5; 7 bases fit TRBD1. From germline, CDR1 is LNHDA and CDR2 SQIVND (reference sequence). The V segment lost 7 bases and the J segment 7 bases; nucleotides outside the gene matches: 10. The CDR3 sequence is 14 residues long. The CDR3, as DNA: TGTGCCAGTACCGATTCAGGGGGTTGGCAGCCCCAGCATTTT. This sequence encodes CASTDSGGWQPQHF.

The rearrangement uses TRBV18 and TRBJ2-7, with D unclear. Per the germline V gene, CDR1 is KGHSH and CDR2 is LQKENI. The germline V and J ends were trimmed by 0 bases and 2 bases, with 8 bases remaining between them. This CDR3 contains 14 residues. CDR3 coding DNA: TGTGCCAGCTCACCACCAATGGCCCCCTACGAGCAGTACTTC. Translating gives CASSPPMAPYEQYF.

The rearrangement links TRBV27 to TRBJ1-6, with TRBD1 matching over 9 bases. V gave up 9 bases and J gave up 9 bases; unmatched junction bases: 9. CDR3 length equals 14 residues. CDR1 and CDR2 from the germline V gene are MNHEY and SMNVEV (reference sequence). The CDR3 bases are TGTGCCAGTAGGACACAGGGGGCGGGTTCACCCCTCCACTTT. Translated, it gives CASRTQGAGSPLHF.